This T cell receptor (beta chain) was identified during a study of T cells after yellow fever vaccination. Findings and caveats of the study: Across the CD4 and CD8 compartments, a small share of clonotypes was present in both.

Each CDR3 protein is one row after TCRdb ran MiXCR on the 5' RACE reads. The table includes 300,000 or so distinct CDR3 sequences, around 3.9% detected once. Concerning this clonotype itself: Its matching antigen is unknown.

The CDR3 spans 15 residues. V was pared by 5 bases and J by 7 bases, with 6 bases of the junction left unmatched. This chain links TRBV12-3 or TRBV12-4 with TRBJ2-1; 12 bases fit TRBD2. The specimen was PBMCs, collected 5 days after the yellow fever booster vaccination. This clonotype originated in a man younger than 35 who received the YFV17D yellow fever vaccine. The CDR3 loop reads CASSPWTSGANEQFF. The CDR3 nucleotides read TGTGCCAGCAGTCCCTGGACTAGCGGGGCTAATGAGCAGTTCTTC.